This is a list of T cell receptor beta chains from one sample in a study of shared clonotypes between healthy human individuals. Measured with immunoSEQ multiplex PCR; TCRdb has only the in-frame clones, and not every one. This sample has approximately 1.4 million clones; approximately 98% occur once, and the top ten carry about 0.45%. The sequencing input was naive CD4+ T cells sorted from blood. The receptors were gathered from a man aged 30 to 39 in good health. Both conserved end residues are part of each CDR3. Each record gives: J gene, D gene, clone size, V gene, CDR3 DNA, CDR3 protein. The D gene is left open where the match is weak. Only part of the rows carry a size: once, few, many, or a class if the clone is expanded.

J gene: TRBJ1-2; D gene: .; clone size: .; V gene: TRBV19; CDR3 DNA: TGTGCCAGTAGCGACAGACGGAGAGAGAGCTATGGCTACACCTTC; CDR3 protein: CASSDRRRESYGYTF
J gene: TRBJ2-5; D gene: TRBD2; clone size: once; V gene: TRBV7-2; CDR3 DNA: TGTGCCAGCAGCTTAGGGGCGGGAGGAGGGACCCAGTACTTC; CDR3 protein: CASSLGAGGGTQYF
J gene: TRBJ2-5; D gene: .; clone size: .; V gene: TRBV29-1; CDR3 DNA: TGCAGCGTTGACCAGTCGGGGGCGGAGACCCAGTACTTC; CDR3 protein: CSVDQSGAETQYF
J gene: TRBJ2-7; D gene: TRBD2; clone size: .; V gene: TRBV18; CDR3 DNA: TGTGCCAGCTCACCTCTAGCGGGAGACCCGGGCGAGCAGTACTTC; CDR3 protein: CASSPLAGDPGEQYF
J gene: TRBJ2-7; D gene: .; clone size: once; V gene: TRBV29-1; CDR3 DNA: TGCAGCGTCCAACTAACCTACGAGCAGTACTTC; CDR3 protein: CSVQLTYEQYF
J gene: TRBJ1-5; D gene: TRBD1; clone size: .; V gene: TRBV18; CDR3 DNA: TGTGCCAGCTCTCCCGGACAGGGGCCCCAGCATTTT; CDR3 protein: CASSPGQGPQHF
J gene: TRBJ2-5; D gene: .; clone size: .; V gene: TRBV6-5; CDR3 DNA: TGTGCCAGCAGCCGGAACAGGGAAGAGACCCAGTACTTC; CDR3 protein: CASSRNREETQYF
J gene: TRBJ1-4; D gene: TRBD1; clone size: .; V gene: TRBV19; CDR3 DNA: TGTGCCAGTAGTATCCAGGGGGACGGAAATGAAAAACTGTTTTTT; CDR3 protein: CASSIQGDGNEKLFF
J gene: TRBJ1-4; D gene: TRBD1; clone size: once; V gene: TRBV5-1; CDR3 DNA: TGCGCCAGCAGCCTGACAGGGGAGGAAAAACTGTTTTTT; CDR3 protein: CASSLTGEEKLFF
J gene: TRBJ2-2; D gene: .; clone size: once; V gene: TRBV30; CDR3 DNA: TGTGCCTTGGAGGGTCATAACACCGGGGAGCTGTTTTTT; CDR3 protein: CALEGHNTGELFF
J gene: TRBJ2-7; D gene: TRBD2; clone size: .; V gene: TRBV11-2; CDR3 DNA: TGTGCCAGCAGCCTAAAAGGGCTAGCGGAGGCCTACGAGCAGTACTTC; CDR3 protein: CASSLKGLAEAYEQYF
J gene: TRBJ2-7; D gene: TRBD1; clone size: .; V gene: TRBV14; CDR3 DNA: TGTGCCAGCAGCCAACTCGGAATCCGGGACAGAGCCTACGAGCAGTACTTC; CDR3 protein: CASSQLGIRDRAYEQYF
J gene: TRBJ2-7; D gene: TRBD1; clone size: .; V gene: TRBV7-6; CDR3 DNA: TGTGCCAGCAGCTTAGCGCCTACCGGACAGGGAACGTCCTACGAGCAGTACTTC; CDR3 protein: CASSLAPTGQGTSYEQYF
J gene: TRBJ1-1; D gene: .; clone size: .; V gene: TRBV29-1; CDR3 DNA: TGCAGCGTTGATGAAGGTGGATCGGCGAACACTGAAGCTTTCTTT; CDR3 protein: CSVDEGGSANTEAFF
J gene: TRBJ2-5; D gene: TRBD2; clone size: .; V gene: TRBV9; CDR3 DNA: TGTGCCAGCAGCGTAGCCCCGGCAACGGGAGGAGAGACCCAGTACTTC; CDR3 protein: CASSVAPATGGETQYF
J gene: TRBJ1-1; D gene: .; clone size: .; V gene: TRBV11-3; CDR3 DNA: TGTGCCAGCAGCTTAGGGGGGGAGACTGAAGCTTTCTTT; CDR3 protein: CASSLGGETEAFF
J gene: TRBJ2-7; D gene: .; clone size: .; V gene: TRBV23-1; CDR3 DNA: TGCGCCAGCAGCCGTATTCGGTTTCCCCACGAGCAGTACTTC; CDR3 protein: CASSRIRFPHEQYF
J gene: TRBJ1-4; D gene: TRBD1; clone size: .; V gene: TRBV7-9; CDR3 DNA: TGTGCCAGCAGCTTAGAGGGATTCGGGACAGGGAATGAAAAACTGTTTTTT; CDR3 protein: CASSLEGFGTGNEKLFF
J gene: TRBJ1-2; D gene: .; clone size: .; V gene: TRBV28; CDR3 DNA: TGTGCCAGCAGTTCCCCCGGGGGCGTTGGCTACACCTTC; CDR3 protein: CASSSPGGVGYTF
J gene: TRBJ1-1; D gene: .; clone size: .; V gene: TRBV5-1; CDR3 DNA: TGCGCCAGCAGCTTGCTGCCGACGAACACTGAAGCTTTCTTT; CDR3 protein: CASSLLPTNTEAFF
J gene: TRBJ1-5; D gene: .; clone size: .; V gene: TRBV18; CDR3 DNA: TGTGCCAGCTCCCAGGGCCGCAATCAGCCCCAGCATTTT; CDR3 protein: CASSQGRNQPQHF
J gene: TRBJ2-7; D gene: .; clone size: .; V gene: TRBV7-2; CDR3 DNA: TGTGCCAGCAGCTTTGCCTACTCCTACGAGCAGTACTTC; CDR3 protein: CASSFAYSYEQYF
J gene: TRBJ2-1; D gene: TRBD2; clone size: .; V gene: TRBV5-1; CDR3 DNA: TGCGCCAGCAGCTTTAGCGGGAGGGCCCACAATGAGCAGTTCTTC; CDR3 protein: CASSFSGRAHNEQFF